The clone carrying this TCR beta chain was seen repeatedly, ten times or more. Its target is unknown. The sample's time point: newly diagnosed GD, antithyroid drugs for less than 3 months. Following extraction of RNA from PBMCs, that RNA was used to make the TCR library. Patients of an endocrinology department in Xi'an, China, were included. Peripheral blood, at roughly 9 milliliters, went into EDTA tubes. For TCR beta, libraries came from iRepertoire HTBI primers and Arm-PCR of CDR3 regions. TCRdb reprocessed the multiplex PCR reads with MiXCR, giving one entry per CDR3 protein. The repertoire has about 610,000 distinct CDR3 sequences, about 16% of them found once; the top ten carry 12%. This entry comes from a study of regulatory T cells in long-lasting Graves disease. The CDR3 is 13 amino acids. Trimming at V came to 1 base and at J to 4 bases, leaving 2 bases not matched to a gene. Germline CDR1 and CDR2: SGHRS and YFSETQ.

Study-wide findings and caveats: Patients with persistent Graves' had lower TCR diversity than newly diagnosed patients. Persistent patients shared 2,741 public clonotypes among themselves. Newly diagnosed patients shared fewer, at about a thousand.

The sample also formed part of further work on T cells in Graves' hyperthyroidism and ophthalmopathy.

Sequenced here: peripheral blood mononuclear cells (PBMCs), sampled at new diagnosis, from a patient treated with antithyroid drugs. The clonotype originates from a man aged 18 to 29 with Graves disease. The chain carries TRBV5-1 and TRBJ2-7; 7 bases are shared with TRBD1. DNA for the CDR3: TGCGCCAGCAGCTTGATGGACAGGTACGAGCAGTACTTC. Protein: CASSLMDRYEQYF.